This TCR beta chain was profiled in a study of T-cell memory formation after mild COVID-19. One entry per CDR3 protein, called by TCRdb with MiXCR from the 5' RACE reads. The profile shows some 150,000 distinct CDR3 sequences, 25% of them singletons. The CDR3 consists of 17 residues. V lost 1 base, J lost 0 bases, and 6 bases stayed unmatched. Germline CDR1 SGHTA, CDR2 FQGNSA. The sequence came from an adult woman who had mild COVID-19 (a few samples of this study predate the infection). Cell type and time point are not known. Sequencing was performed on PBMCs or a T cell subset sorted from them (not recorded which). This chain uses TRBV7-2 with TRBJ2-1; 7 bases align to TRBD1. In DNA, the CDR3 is TGTGCCAGCAGCTTAGAATACAGGGGTAGCTCCTACAATGAGCAGTTCTTC. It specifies CASSLEYRGSSYNEQFF.